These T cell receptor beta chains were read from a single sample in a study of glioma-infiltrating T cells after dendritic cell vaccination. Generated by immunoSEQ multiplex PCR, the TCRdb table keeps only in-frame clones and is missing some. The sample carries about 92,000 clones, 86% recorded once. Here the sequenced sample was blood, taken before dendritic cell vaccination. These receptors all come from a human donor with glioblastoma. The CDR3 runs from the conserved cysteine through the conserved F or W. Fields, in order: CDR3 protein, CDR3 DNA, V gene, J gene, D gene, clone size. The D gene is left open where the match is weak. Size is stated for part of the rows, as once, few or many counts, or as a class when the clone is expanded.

CDR3: CASSPGNSGANVLTF
DNA: TGTGCCAGCAGCCCAGGGAACTCTGGGGCCAACGTCCTGACTTTC
V: TRBV7-7
J: TRBJ2-6
D: .
size: .

CDR3: CASSASTGVEAFF
DNA: TGTGCCAGCAGTGCGTCAACAGGCGTTGAAGCTTTCTTT
V: TRBV2
J: TRBJ1-1
D: .
size: .

CDR3: CAWSAPGTAPWGANVLTF
DNA: TGTGCCTGGAGTGCCCCCGGGACAGCGCCTTGGGGGGCCAACGTCCTGACTTTC
V: TRBV30
J: TRBJ2-6
D: TRBD1
size: .

CDR3: CASSQEWATVGSSGNTIYF
DNA: TGCGCCAGCAGCCAAGAATGGGCAACCGTGGGGAGCTCTGGAAACACCATATATTTT
V: TRBV4-1
J: TRBJ1-3
D: .
size: .

CDR3: CASSSPSGGYEQYF
DNA: TGCGCCAGCAGCTCCCCCTCAGGGGGGTACGAGCAGTACTTC
V: TRBV5-1
J: TRBJ2-7
D: .
size: .

CDR3: CASSLERGIEAFF
DNA: TGTGCCAGCAGCTTAGAACGGGGGATTGAAGCTTTCTTT
V: TRBV7-6
J: TRBJ1-1
D: .
size: .

CDR3: CASSNGGTGFMNTEAFF
DNA: TGTGCCAGTAGTAATGGGGGGACAGGGTTTATGAACACTGAAGCTTTCTTT
V: TRBV19
J: TRBJ1-1
D: TRBD1
size: .

CDR3: CASSQDGQGPGANVLTF
DNA: TGCGCCAGCAGCCAAGACGGACAGGGCCCCGGGGCCAACGTCCTGACTTTC
V: TRBV4-3
J: TRBJ2-6
D: TRBD1
size: .

CDR3: CATSRGVLLAGQFF
DNA: TGTGCCACCAGCAGAGGGGTTCTACTAGCGGGGCAGTTCTTC
V: TRBV15
J: TRBJ2-1
D: TRBD2
size: .

CDR3: CASSFGPAGVHEQYF
DNA: TGTGCCAGCAGTTTCGGGCCAGCGGGAGTGCACGAGCAGTACTTC
V: TRBV28
J: TRBJ2-7
D: TRBD2
size: .

CDR3: CASSLDIHRGNEQFF
DNA: TGCGCCAGCAGCTTAGATATACACAGGGGGAATGAGCAGTTCTTC
V: TRBV5-1
J: TRBJ2-1
D: TRBD1
size: .

CDR3: CASSAGTGSSDTQYF
DNA: TGTGCCAGCAGTGCCGGGACAGGGAGCTCAGATACGCAGTATTTT
V: TRBV6-4
J: TRBJ2-3
D: TRBD1
size: .

CDR3: CASSARGAQSGANVLTF
DNA: TGTGCCAGCAGCGCTCGGGGAGCTCAGAGTGGGGCCAACGTCCTGACTTTC
V: TRBV7-2
J: TRBJ2-6
D: .
size: .

CDR3: CATSRDQGGSNQPQHF
DNA: TGTGCCACCAGCAGAGATCAGGGGGGCAGCAATCAGCCCCAGCATTTT
V: TRBV15
J: TRBJ1-5
D: TRBD1
size: once

CDR3: CASSQPGQRGAEGSYQPQHF
DNA: TGTGCCAGCAGCCAGCCGGGACAGAGGGGGGCTGAGGGGTCCTACCAACCCCAGCATTTT
V: TRBV6-4
J: TRBJ1-5
D: TRBD1
size: .

CDR3: CASRRTVYNEQFF
DNA: TGTGCCAGCCGGAGGACAGTTTACAATGAGCAGTTCTTC
V: TRBV27
J: TRBJ2-1
D: .
size: .

CDR3: CASSLSAGSEAFF
DNA: TGTGCCAGCAGCTTGTCGGCGGGAAGTGAAGCTTTCTTT
V: TRBV5-4
J: TRBJ1-1
D: .
size: .

CDR3: CASSVGLAGYEQYF
DNA: TGTGCCAGCAGCGTTGGACTAGCGGGTTACGAGCAGTACTTC
V: TRBV7-7
J: TRBJ2-7
D: TRBD2
size: .

CDR3: CATTVGGESQETQYF
DNA: TGTGCCACCACGGTTGGAGGGGAGAGCCAAGAGACCCAGTACTTC
V: TRBV15
J: TRBJ2-5
D: .
size: .

CDR3: CASSPQTGRGLYGYTF
DNA: TGTGCCAGCAGCCCCCAAACGGGCAGGGGGCTCTATGGCTACACCTTC
V: TRBV14
J: TRBJ1-2
D: TRBD1
size: .

CDR3: CASRDRLTYEQYF
DNA: TGTGCCAGTAGGGACAGGCTTACCTACGAGCAGTACTTC
V: TRBV19
J: TRBJ2-7
D: TRBD1
size: .

CDR3: CASSPPGSTDTQYF
DNA: TGTGCCAGCAGCCCGCCCGGTAGCACAGATACGCAGTATTTT
V: TRBV6-6
J: TRBJ2-3
D: .
size: .

CDR3: CASSPRDRVLTGANVLTF
DNA: TGTGCCAGCAGCCCCCGGGACAGGGTGTTAACTGGGGCCAACGTCCTGACTTTC
V: TRBV7-3
J: TRBJ2-6
D: TRBD1
size: .

CDR3: CASTETGPYEQYF
DNA: TGTGCCAGCACGGAGACAGGGCCCTACGAGCAGTACTTC
V: TRBV2
J: TRBJ2-7
D: TRBD1
size: .

CDR3: CASSVGLVEYNEQFF
DNA: TGTGCCAGCAGCGTAGGGCTAGTGGAGTACAATGAGCAGTTCTTC
V: TRBV9
J: TRBJ2-1
D: .
size: once

CDR3: CASSQDGTSGDQETQYF
DNA: TGCGCCAGCAGCCAAGACGGGACTAGCGGGGACCAAGAGACCCAGTACTTC
V: TRBV4-1
J: TRBJ2-5
D: TRBD2
size: .

CDR3: CASSQVRSSSGNTIYF
DNA: TGTGCCAGCAGCCAAGTTCGGTCGAGCTCTGGAAACACCATATATTTT
V: TRBV14
J: TRBJ1-3
D: .
size: .

CDR3: CASSLPTVYNEQFF
DNA: TGTGCCAGCAGTCTCCCGACTGTCTACAATGAGCAGTTCTTC
V: TRBV6-1
J: TRBJ2-1
D: .
size: .

CDR3: CASSYAETNYGYTF
DNA: TGTGCCAGCAGTTACGCGGAAACTAACTATGGCTACACCTTC
V: TRBV6-5
J: TRBJ1-2
D: .
size: .

CDR3: CASSSTGTTDTGELFF
DNA: TGCGCCAGCAGCTCGACCGGGACTACGGACACCGGGGAGCTGTTTTTT
V: TRBV5-1
J: TRBJ2-2
D: TRBD2
size: .

CDR3: CASSSQGEKVEKLFF
DNA: TGTGCCAGCAGCTCACAGGGGGAAAAGGTTGAAAAACTGTTTTTT
V: TRBV7-9
J: TRBJ1-4
D: TRBD1
size: .

CDR3: CAISEGGTSIYEQYF
DNA: TGTGCCATCAGTGAAGGGGGGACTAGCATTTACGAGCAGTACTTC
V: TRBV10-3
J: TRBJ2-7
D: TRBD2
size: .

CDR3: CASTRGASYNEQFF
DNA: TGTGCCAGCACCCGCGGGGCCTCCTACAATGAGCAGTTCTTC
V: TRBV6-5
J: TRBJ2-1
D: .
size: .

CDR3: CASSPPGQGGEKLFF
DNA: TGCGCCAGCAGCCCCCCGGGACAGGGAGGTGAAAAACTGTTTTTT
V: TRBV5-1
J: TRBJ1-4
D: TRBD1
size: once

CDR3: CASSLGGQQGAGGYTF
DNA: TGTGCCAGCAGCTTAGGGGGACAACAGGGGGCAGGGGGCTACACCTTC
V: TRBV7-2
J: TRBJ1-2
D: TRBD1
size: .

CDR3: CASSLTSGGAYEQYF
DNA: TGTGCCAGCAGCTTAACTAGCGGGGGGGCCTACGAGCAGTACTTC
V: TRBV7-2
J: TRBJ2-7
D: TRBD2
size: once

CDR3: CASSDDQTKGGRGEQFF
DNA: TGTGCCAGCAGTGATGACCAAACCAAGGGCGGGCGGGGTGAGCAGTTCTTC
V: TRBV2
J: TRBJ2-1
D: .
size: .

CDR3: CASSLIAGSYEQYF
DNA: TGTGCCAGCAGTTTGATAGCGGGCTCCTACGAGCAGTACTTC
V: TRBV27
J: TRBJ2-7
D: TRBD2
size: .

CDR3: CASSPPEVLLGPEQFF
DNA: TGTGCCAGCAGTCCCCCAGAAGTCCTATTGGGGCCTGAGCAGTTCTTC
V: TRBV28
J: TRBJ2-1
D: .
size: .

CDR3: CASSFGPARATGRGYEQYF
DNA: TGTGCCAGCAGTTTCGGGCCGGCGCGCGCCACAGGAAGGGGCTACGAGCAGTACTTC
V: TRBV27
J: TRBJ2-7
D: .
size: .

CDR3: CASSQERAGGRLNTEAFF
DNA: TGCGCCAGCAGCCAAGAAAGGGCAGGGGGTCGGTTGAACACTGAAGCTTTCTTT
V: TRBV4-1
J: TRBJ1-1
D: TRBD1
size: .

CDR3: CASSMATSGTEAFF
DNA: TGTGCCAGTAGTATGGCCACTTCGGGAACTGAAGCTTTCTTT
V: TRBV19
J: TRBJ1-1
D: .
size: .

CDR3: CASSLGANTGELFF
DNA: TGTGCCAGCAGCCTGGGGGCAAACACCGGGGAGCTGTTTTTT
V: TRBV9
J: TRBJ2-2
D: .
size: .

CDR3: CSVERELPAGYTF
DNA: TGCAGCGTTGAAAGAGAACTCCCAGCGGGCTACACCTTC
V: TRBV29-1
J: TRBJ1-2
D: .
size: .

CDR3: CALLWGDSYNEQFF
DNA: TGTGCCTTACTCTGGGGGGACTCCTACAATGAGCAGTTCTTC
V: TRBV2
J: TRBJ2-1
D: .
size: .

CDR3: CASSQGDRVYNEQFF
DNA: TGCGCCAGCAGCCAGGGGGACAGGGTGTACAATGAGCAGTTCTTC
V: TRBV4-1
J: TRBJ2-1
D: TRBD1
size: .

CDR3: CASSIGGGVEETQYF
DNA: TGCGCCAGCAGTATTGGGGGGGGCGTTGAAGAGACCCAGTACTTC
V: TRBV5-1
J: TRBJ2-5
D: .
size: .

CDR3: CASSLASGRADTQYF
DNA: TGTGCCAGCAGCTTAGCTAGCGGTAGGGCAGATACGCAGTATTTT
V: TRBV5-4
J: TRBJ2-3
D: TRBD2
size: .

CDR3: CASNVGTSAGEQFF
DNA: TGTGCCAGCAACGTAGGGACTTCAGCCGGTGAGCAGTTCTTC
V: TRBV5-4
J: TRBJ2-1
D: .
size: .

CDR3: CASSLVLGDYNEQFF
DNA: TGTGCCAGCAGCTTAGTACTAGGAGACTACAATGAGCAGTTCTTC
V: TRBV7-9
J: TRBJ2-1
D: .
size: .

CDR3: CASSQTPGGGFTDTQYF
DNA: TGCGCCAGCAGCCAGACCCCGGGGGGCGGGTTCACAGATACGCAGTATTTT
V: TRBV4-1
J: TRBJ2-3
D: .
size: once

CDR3: CASSLTTGENEKLFF
DNA: TGTGCCAGCAGCTTAACGACAGGGGAAAATGAAAAACTGTTTTTT
V: TRBV7-7
J: TRBJ1-4
D: TRBD1
size: .

CDR3: CASSLGFSGSSYEQYF
DNA: TGTGCCAGCAGTTTAGGGTTCAGCGGGAGTAGCTACGAGCAGTACTTC
V: TRBV28
J: TRBJ2-7
D: TRBD2
size: .